Below, 10 T cell receptor beta chains from the same sample are listed, as sequenced in a study of blood T cell repertoires in COVID-19. Clones were read by immunoSEQ multiplex PCR, and TCRdb kept only the in-frame ones, dropping some. The sample shows around 270,000 clones, approximately 87% of them seen only once. Source material: peripheral blood. The origin of the receptors is a woman aged 50 to 60 with acute or convalescent COVID-19.

This chain connects TRBV7-2 to TRBJ1-1; D possibly corresponds to TRBD1 (6 bases). CDR3 length equals 14 residues. V was shortened by 3 bases and J by 6 bases, with 14 bases between the two germline ends. CDR1 SGHTA and CDR2 FQGNSA come from the germline V gene. The CDR3 DNA is TGTGCCAGCAGCTTTTCACAGGGTCTCGCTGAAGCTTTCTTT. Translating gives CASSFSQGLAEAFF.

This clone was picked up one time. The chain links TRBV10-3 to TRBJ1-1; D remains unclear. The CDR3 totals 15 residues. Germline V CDR1 and CDR2: ENHRY, SYGVKD. The germline V and J ends were trimmed by 4 bases and 3 bases, with 15 bases remaining between them. CDR3 amino acids: CAISAAREWDTEAFF. CDR3 DNA sequence: TGTGCCATCAGTGCCGCTAGAGAGTGGGACACTGAAGCTTTCTTT.

The CDR3 nucleotides read TGTGCCAGCAGCTTTAGCCGGACCCAACTAGACACCGGGGAGCTGTTTTTT. This codes for CASSFSRTQLDTGELFF. The rearrangement joins TRBV5-5 to TRBJ2-2; possibly TRBD2 for D (5 bases). Germline V gives CDR1 SGHKS, CDR2 YYEKEE (reference sequence). The V gene lost 2 bases and the J gene lost 3 bases, with 17 bases spanning the gap. The length of the CDR3 is 17 residues.

V gene TRBV6-5 combines with J gene TRBJ2-7, with D possibly matching TRBD1 (6 bases). There are 12 residues in the CDR3. Germline V lookup: CDR1 MNHEY, CDR2 SVGAGI. V lost 8 bases and J 3 bases, leaving 11 bases between the germline ends. CDR3 loop: CASRDTVYEQYF. The CDR3 nucleotides are TGTGCCAGCCGGGACACCGTCTACGAGCAGTACTTC.

The chain carries TRBV27 and TRBJ2-7; 10 nucleotides match TRBD2. Germline-derived CDR1 and CDR2 are MNHEY and SMNVEV (reference sequence). The CDR3 spans 14 residues. V lost 8 bases and J lost 1; bases outside the gene matches: 5. CDR3 residues: CASSRTSGSYEQYF. As DNA, the CDR3 is TGTGCCAGCTCTAGGACTAGCGGTTCCTACGAGCAGTACTTC.

The CDR3 spells CASSAGGASSYGYTF. The DNA for the CDR3 is TGTGCCAGCAGTGCAGGGGGCGCGTCTTCCTATGGCTACACCTTC. This rearrangement joins TRBV9 to TRBJ1-2, with 8 positions matching TRBD1. The germline V gene has CDR1 SGDLS and CDR2 YYNGEE. The junction had 10 bases not matched to a gene; V was cut back by 5 bases and J by 4 bases. The CDR3 is made up of 15 amino acids.

This clone came up a few times. This chain joins TRBV9 and TRBJ2-7; 7 bases match TRBD1. The germline gives CDR1 SGDLS, CDR2 YYNGEE. The CDR3 is made up of 16 amino acids. The V and J ends lost 0 bases and 0 bases, in that order; junction bases with no gene match: 6. The CDR3 bases are TGTGCCAGCAGCGTAGAGGGGACAGCCCTCTCCTACGAGCAGTACTTC. The encoded protein is CASSVEGTALSYEQYF.

The gene calls are TRBV2 and TRBJ2-7; TRBD2 aligns across 12 bases. The trim removed 11 bases at V and 2 bases at J, leaving 7 bases unmatched. CDR1 and CDR2 from the germline V gene are SNHLY and FYNNEI. The CDR3 length is 14 residues. The CDR3 nucleotides are TGTGCCGGCTCGGGACTAGCGGGTGCCTACGAGCAGTACTTC. Translation: CAGSGLAGAYEQYF.

The genes are TRBV28 and TRBJ1-1; tentatively, D is TRBD1 (5 bases). Deletions cut 0 bases from V and 2 bases from J, with 13 bases between. CDR1 MDHEN and CDR2 SYDVKM come from the germline V gene. The CDR3 contains 16 residues. As DNA, the CDR3 is TGTGCCAGCAGTTTATGGACAGTCTACCTTAACACTGAAGCTTTCTTT. This translates into CASSLWTVYLNTEAFF.

V usage is TRBV15 and J usage is TRBJ1-2; TRBD1 agrees at 9 bases. The CDR3 length is 16 residues. V shed 0 bases and J 5 bases; nucleotides not matched to a gene: 7. The germline V gene has CDR1 LNHNV and CDR2 YYDKDF (reference sequence). CDR3 protein: CATSRDRGQGRYGYTF. CDR3 DNA: TGTGCCACCAGCAGAGATCGGGGACAGGGTCGGTATGGCTACACCTTC. The whole variable domain, remainder taken from reference TRBV15 and TRBJ1-2, is DAMVIQNPRYQVTQFGKPVTLSCSQTLNHNVMYWYQQKSSQAPKLLFHYYDKDFNNEADTPDNFQSRRPNTSFCFLDIRSPGLGDTAMYLCATSRDRGQGRYGYTFGSGTRLTVV.